These 21 T cell receptor beta chains came from one sample sequenced in a study of T cells in localized non-small cell lung cancer. TCRdb keeps only in-frame clones here, not all; method: immunoSEQ multiplex PCR. There are 60,000 or so clones in the sample; about four fifths occur only once, and roughly 5% lies in the top ten. Material: PBMCs, obtained before any cancer treatment. The receptor set was obtained from a man between 35 and 75 years old with stage II lung adenocarcinoma.

The chain has TRBV2 and TRBJ2-6, with no clear D. This CDR3 spans 15 amino acids. V lost 9 bases and J 2 bases, leaving 14 bases between the germline ends. Germline lookup yields CDR1 SNHLY and CDR2 FYNNEI. The CDR3 sequence is CASSDRVAGANVLTF. CDR3 DNA: TGTGCCAGTTCCGACCGAGTCGCTGGGGCCAACGTCCTGACTTTC.

The chain combines TRBV5-1 with TRBJ1-2; weak D call: TRBD1 (6 bases). The CDR3 contains 16 residues. Germline loops: CDR1 SGHRS, CDR2 YFSETQ. Trimming cost V 4 bases and J 5 bases, with 21 bases left between them. DNA of the CDR3: TGCGCCAGCAGCGTGAGGGGGGGCTCGACACCTTATGGCTACACCTTC. Amino acids: CASSVRGGSTPYGYTF.

The rearrangement uses TRBV9 and TRBJ1-4; 9 bases agree with TRBD1. The CDR3 has 14 amino acids. J was trimmed by 8 bases and V by 2 bases; bases with no gene match: 4. Germline CDR1 is SGDLS and CDR2 is YYNGEE. The CDR3 sequence is CASSVRTGEEKLFF. As DNA, the CDR3 is TGTGCCAGCAGCGTTAGGACAGGGGAAGAAAAACTGTTTTTT.

The CDR3 loop is CASSLWGDTEAFF. As DNA, the CDR3 is TGTGCCAGCAGTTTATGGGGGGACACTGAAGCTTTCTTT. The chain has TRBV27 and TRBJ1-1, with a tentative D call TRBD1 (5 bases). CDR1 is MNHEY, CDR2 SMNVEV, per germline (reference sequence). CDR3 size: 13 residues. Trimming left V 1 base short and J 3 bases short, with 6 bases between.

The rearrangement links TRBV5-1 to TRBJ2-5, with D uncertain. Germline V CDR1 and CDR2: SGHRS, YFSETQ. Deletions cut 1 base from V and 5 bases from J, with 12 bases between. The CDR3 has 14 amino acids. CDR3 in DNA: TGCGCCAGCAGCTTGTTAGCTGACATGGAGACCCAGTACTTC. Translated, it gives CASSLLADMETQYF.

The chain recombines TRBV18 with TRBJ2-6; D is unresolved. Trimming pared 3 bases from V and 0 bases from J, leaving 15 bases between. Per germline, CDR1 KGHSH and CDR2 LQKENI. The CDR3 contains 18 residues. In nucleotides, the CDR3 is TGTGCCAGCTCACCTCCGGGTCTTTCCCGCTCTGGGGCCAACGTCCTGACTTTC. It codes for CASSPPGLSRSGANVLTF.

The gene calls are TRBV5-1 and TRBJ1-1; 10 bases map to TRBD1. This CDR3 spans 17 amino acids. The germline gives CDR1 SGHRS, CDR2 YFSETQ. The V and J ends lost 4 bases and 2 bases, in that order; junction bases with no gene match: 11. The CDR3 is CASSKSPTGGDNTEAFF. The CDR3 nucleotides read TGCGCCAGCAGCAAGTCCCCGACAGGGGGCGATAACACTGAAGCTTTCTTT.

The chain joins TRBV6-6 to TRBJ2-2; 8 bases agree with TRBD1. Trimming took 6 bases from V and 4 from J; bases not matched to a gene: 7. This CDR3 comprises 15 residues. Germline lookup yields CDR1 MNHNY and CDR2 SVGAGI (reference sequence). CDR3 region: CASSKDRVSTGELFF. CDR3 bases: TGTGCCAGCAGCAAGGACAGGGTGAGCACCGGGGAGCTGTTTTTT.

V is TRBV11-3 and J is TRBJ1-1; unclear D gene. Trimming cost V 3 bases and J 4 bases, with 9 bases left between them. Germline V gene sequence: CDR1 SGHNT, CDR2 YENEEA. CDR3 size: 13 residues. Written as DNA, the CDR3 is TGTGCCAGCAGCTTTCCCGCGGGCACTGAAGCTTTCTTT. It encodes CASSFPAGTEAFF.

V and J are TRBV9 and TRBJ2-1; 12 bases fit TRBD2. The CDR3 has 17 amino acids. CDR1 and CDR2 from the germline V gene are SGDLS and YYNGEE. V gave up 0 bases and J gave up 7 bases; unmatched junction bases: 8. The CDR3 DNA reads as TGTGCCAGCAGCGTAGATGCTAGCGGGAGGGCCGGGAATGAGCAGTTCTTC. Translating it yields CASSVDASGRAGNEQFF.

The chain has TRBV12-5 and TRBJ1-2; D gene unclear. This CDR3 is built from 12 residues. CDR1 and CDR2 from the germline V gene are LGHNT and FRNRAP. Trimming pared 0 bases from V and 2 bases from J, leaving 1 base between. CDR3 coding DNA: TGTGCTAGTGGTTTGGTCAACTATGGCTACACCTTC. This encodes CASGLVNYGYTF.

The chain employs TRBV30 and TRBJ2-1; D may be TRBD2 (5 bases). CDR3 size: 15 residues. The ends were cut back, 0 bases at V and 7 bases at J, with 16 bases in the middle. Germline values: CDR1 GTSNPN, CDR2 SVGIG (reference sequence). The CDR3 protein is CAWSVMASRSNEQFF. CDR3 sequence (DNA): TGTGCCTGGAGTGTAATGGCTAGCCGGAGTAATGAGCAGTTCTTC.

This clone was found once. The chain combines TRBV19 with TRBJ2-4, with 8 bases matching TRBD2. The CDR3 contains 18 residues. Germline trimming cut 1 base from V and 1 base from J; bases unmatched to any gene: 9. In germline, CDR1 is LNHDA, CDR2 SQIVND (reference sequence). The CDR3 nucleotides read TGTGCCAGTAGTATAGGTTGGCGCGGGAGGACCGCCAAAAACATTCAGTACTTC. It yields the protein CASSIGWRGRTAKNIQYF.

This clone was counted a single time. The J gene is TRBJ2-7, the V gene TRBV6-5, with 9 positions matching TRBD2. The V gene end was trimmed by 6 bases and the J gene end by 1 base; junction bases not matched to a gene: 7. CDR1 and CDR2 (germline): MNHEY, SVGAGI. This CDR3 region has 15 residues. CDR3 region: CASRRAGLASYEQYF. CDR3 in DNA: TGTGCCAGCAGGCGAGCGGGACTAGCTTCCTACGAGCAGTACTTC.

V is TRBV6-5 and J is TRBJ1-3; maybe TRBD1 (6 bases). The CDR3 consists of 15 residues. CDR1 is MNHEY and CDR2 is SVGAGI in the germline V gene. V dropped 2 bases and J dropped 1 base, with 9 bases sitting between them. The CDR3 sequence is CASSYAGTSGNTIYF. The CDR3, as DNA: TGTGCCAGCAGTTACGCCGGGACATCTGGAAACACCATATATTTT.

The rearrangement links TRBV12-5 to TRBJ2-5; D remains unclear. Between the trimmed V and J ends, which lost 3 bases and 4 bases, there was a span of 12 bases. The germline gives CDR1 LGHNT, CDR2 FRNRAP. This CDR3 region has 14 residues. CDR3 bases: TGTGCTAGTGGTTTAGGCAAGTCGACAGAGACCCAGTACTTC. Protein: CASGLGKSTETQYF.

This rearrangement joins TRBV5-6 to TRBJ2-7; D unresolved. The CDR3 loop spans 11 amino acids. The germline gives CDR1 SGHDT, CDR2 YYEEEE. Trimming stripped 3 bases from V and 8 bases from J, with 9 bases between. CDR3 coding DNA: TGTGCCAGCAGCTCTGCTCGGCAGCAGTACTTC. Its translation is CASSSARQQYF. The variable domain in full, with the rest retrieved from reference TRBV5-6 and TRBJ2-7, is DAGVTQSPTHLIKTRGQQVTLRCSPKSGHDTVSWYQQALGQGPQFIFQYYEEEERQRGNFPDRFSGHQFPNYSSELNVNALLLGDSALYLCASSSARQQYFGPGTRLTVT.

The rearrangement uses TRBV11-2 and TRBJ2-1; the D gene is possibly TRBD1 (6 bases). The CDR3 contains 14 residues. CDR1 is SGHAT, CDR2 FQNNGV, per germline. Trimming shortened V by 4 bases and J by 8 bases, and 15 bases separated the two germline ends. CDR3 nucleotide sequence: TGTGCCAGCAGCTCCTTCGGGACAACCGATGAGCAGTTCTTC. Protein product: CASSSFGTTDEQFF.

The chain has TRBV4-2 and TRBJ2-1; D not resolved. The ends were cut back, 4 bases at V and 5 bases at J, with 3 bases in the middle. Germline values: CDR1 LGHNA, CDR2 YNFKEQ. CDR3 length: 11 amino acids. CDR3 nucleotide sequence: TGTGCCAGCAGCCTTAACAATGAGCAGTTCTTC. Translated, it gives CASSLNNEQFF.

The CDR3 loop is CASSSLKAGEMYEQYF. The CDR3 nucleotides are TGTGCCAGCAGTTCCTTAAAGGCGGGAGAGATGTACGAGCAGTACTTC. V usage is TRBV6-6 and J usage is TRBJ2-7; 7 bases are a match to TRBD2. This CDR3 spans 16 amino acids. Germline loops: CDR1 MNHNY, CDR2 SVGAGI (reference sequence). Unmatched junction bases numbered 13, after V lost 4 bases and J lost 4 bases.

V gene TRBV18 combines with J gene TRBJ2-7; 10 nucleotides agree with TRBD2. The CDR3 is 14 residues long. In germline, CDR1 is KGHSH, CDR2 LQKENI. The junction had 5 bases not matched to a gene; V was cut back by 4 bases and J by 5 bases. The CDR3: CASSLSGRFDEQYF. DNA of the CDR3: TGTGCCAGCTCACTTAGCGGGAGGTTTGACGAGCAGTACTTC.